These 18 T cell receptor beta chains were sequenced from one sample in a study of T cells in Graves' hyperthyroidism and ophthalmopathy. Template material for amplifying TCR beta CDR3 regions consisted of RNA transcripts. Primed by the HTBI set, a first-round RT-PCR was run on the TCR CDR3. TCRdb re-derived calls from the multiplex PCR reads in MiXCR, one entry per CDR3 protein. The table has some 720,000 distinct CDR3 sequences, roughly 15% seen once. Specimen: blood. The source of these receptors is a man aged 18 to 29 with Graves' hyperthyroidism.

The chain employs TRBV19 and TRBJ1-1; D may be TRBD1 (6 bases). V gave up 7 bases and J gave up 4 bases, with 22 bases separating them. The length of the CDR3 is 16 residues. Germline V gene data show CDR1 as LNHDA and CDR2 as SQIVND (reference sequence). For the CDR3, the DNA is TGTGCCAGTACCCTCGCCGGTCTGGGGGCGGTCACTGAAGCTTTCTTT. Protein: CASTLAGLGAVTEAFF.

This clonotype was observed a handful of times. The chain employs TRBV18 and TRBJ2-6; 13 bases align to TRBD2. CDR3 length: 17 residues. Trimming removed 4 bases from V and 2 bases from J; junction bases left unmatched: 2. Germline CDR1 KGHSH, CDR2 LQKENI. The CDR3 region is CASSRTSGSAGANVLTF. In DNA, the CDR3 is TGTGCCAGCTCACGGACTAGCGGGAGTGCTGGGGCCAACGTCCTGACTTTC.

CDR3 loop: CASSRGPYYGYTF. The CDR3 DNA reads TGTGCCAGTAGCAGGGGGCCGTACTATGGCTACACCTTC. The rearrangement links TRBV19 to TRBJ1-2; 8 nucleotides agree with TRBD1. This CDR3 is 13 amino acids long. V dropped 6 bases and J dropped 3; count of bases not matched to a gene: 3. CDR1 LNHDA and CDR2 SQIVND come from the germline V gene (reference sequence). Full variable domain (remainder filled in from reference TRBV19 and TRBJ1-2): DGGITQSPKYLFRKEGQNVTLSCEQNLNHDAMYWYRQDPGQGLRLIYYSQIVNDFQKGDIAEGYSVSREKKESFPLTVTSAQKNPTAFYLCASSRGPYYGYTFGSGTRLTVV.

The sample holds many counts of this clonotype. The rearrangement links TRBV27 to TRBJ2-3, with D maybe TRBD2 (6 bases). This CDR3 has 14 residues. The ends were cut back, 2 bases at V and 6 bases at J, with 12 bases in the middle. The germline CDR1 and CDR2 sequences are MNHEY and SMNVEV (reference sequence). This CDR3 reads CASSLLGLNDTQYF. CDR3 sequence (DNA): TGTGCCAGCAGTTTACTCGGACTAAATGATACGCAGTATTTT.

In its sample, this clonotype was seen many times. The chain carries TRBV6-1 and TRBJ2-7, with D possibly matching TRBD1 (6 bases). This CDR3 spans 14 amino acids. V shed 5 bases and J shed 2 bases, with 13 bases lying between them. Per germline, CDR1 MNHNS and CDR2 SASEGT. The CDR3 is CASSYRDGPYEQYF. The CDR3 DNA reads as TGTGCCAGCAGTTACAGGGACGGCCCCTACGAGCAGTACTTC.

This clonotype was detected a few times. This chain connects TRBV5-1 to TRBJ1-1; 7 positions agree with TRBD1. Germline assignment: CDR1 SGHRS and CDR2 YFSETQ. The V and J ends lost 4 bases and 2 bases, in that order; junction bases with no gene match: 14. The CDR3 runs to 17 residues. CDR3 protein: CASSGSPGGLLNTEAFF. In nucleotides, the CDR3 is TGCGCCAGCAGCGGGTCCCCAGGGGGATTACTAAACACTGAAGCTTTCTTT. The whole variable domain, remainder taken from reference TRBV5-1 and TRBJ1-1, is KAGVTQTPRYLIKTRGQQVTLSCSPISGHRSVSWYQQTPGQGLQFLFEYFSETQRNKGNFPGRFSGRQFSNSRSEMNVSTLELGDSALYLCASSGSPGGLLNTEAFFGQGTRLTVV.

CDR3 sequence: CSARVSGRDYEQYF. The DNA for the CDR3 is TGCAGTGCTAGGGTTAGCGGGCGAGACTACGAGCAGTACTTC. The rearrangement joins TRBV20-1 to TRBJ2-7; TRBD2 matches at 7 bases. This CDR3 comprises 14 residues. Per the germline V gene, CDR1 is DFQATT and CDR2 is SNEGSKA (reference sequence). Losses at the gene ends were 3 bases for V and 3 bases for J; bases not matched to a gene: 8.

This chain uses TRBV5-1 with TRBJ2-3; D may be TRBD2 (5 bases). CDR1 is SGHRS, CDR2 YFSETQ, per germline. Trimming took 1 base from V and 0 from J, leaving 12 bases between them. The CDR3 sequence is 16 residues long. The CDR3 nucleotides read TGCGCCAGCAGCTTGAGCGGAGACTCTAGCACAGATACGCAGTATTTT. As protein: CASSLSGDSSTDTQYF.

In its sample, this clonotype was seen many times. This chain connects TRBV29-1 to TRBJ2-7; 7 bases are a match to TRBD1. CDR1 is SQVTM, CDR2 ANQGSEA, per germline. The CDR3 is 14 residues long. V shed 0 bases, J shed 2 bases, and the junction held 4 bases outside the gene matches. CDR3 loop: CSVEEGQGAYEQYF. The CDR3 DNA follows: TGCAGCGTTGAAGAGGGGCAGGGGGCCTACGAGCAGTACTTC.

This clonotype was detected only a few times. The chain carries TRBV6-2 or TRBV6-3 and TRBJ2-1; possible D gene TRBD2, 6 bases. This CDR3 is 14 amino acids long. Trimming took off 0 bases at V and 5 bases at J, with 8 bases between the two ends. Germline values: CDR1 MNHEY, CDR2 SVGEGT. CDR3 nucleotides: TGTGCCAGCAGTTACTCGACTAGTGACAATGAGCAGTTCTTC. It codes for CASSYSTSDNEQFF.

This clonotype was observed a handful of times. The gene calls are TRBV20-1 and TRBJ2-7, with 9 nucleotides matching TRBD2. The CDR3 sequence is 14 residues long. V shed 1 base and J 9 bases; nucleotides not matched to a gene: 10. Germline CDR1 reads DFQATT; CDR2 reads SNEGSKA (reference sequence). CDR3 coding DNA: TGCAGTGCTAGAGCGAGTAGCGGGAGATCCAGGCAGTACTTC. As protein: CSARASSGRSRQYF.

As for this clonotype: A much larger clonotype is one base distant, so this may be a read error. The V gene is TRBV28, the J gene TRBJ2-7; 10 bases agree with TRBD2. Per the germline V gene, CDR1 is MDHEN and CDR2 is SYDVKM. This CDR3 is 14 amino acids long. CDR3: CASSFGTSAYEQCF. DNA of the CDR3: TGTGCCAGCAGTTTTGGGACTAGCGCTTACGAGCAGTGCTTC. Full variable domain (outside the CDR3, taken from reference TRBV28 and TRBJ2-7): DVKVTQSSRYLVKRTGEKVFLECVQDMDHENMFWYRQDPGLGLRLIYFSYDVKMKEKGDIPEGYSVSREKKERFSLILESASTNQTSMYLCASSFGTSAYEQCFGPGTRLTVT.

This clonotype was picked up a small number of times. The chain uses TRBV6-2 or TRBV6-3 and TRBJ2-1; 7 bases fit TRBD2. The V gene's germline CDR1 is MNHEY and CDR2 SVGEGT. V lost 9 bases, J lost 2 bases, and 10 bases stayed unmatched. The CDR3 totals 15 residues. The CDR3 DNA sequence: TGTGCCAGTCAAGGTGGGGGGAGGGCCTACAATGAGCAGTTCTTC. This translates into CASQGGGRAYNEQFF.

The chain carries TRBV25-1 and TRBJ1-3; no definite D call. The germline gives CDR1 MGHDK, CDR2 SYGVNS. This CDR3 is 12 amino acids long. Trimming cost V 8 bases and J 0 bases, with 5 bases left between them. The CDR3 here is CASESSGNTIYF. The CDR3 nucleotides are TGTGCCAGCGAAAGCTCTGGAAACACCATATATTTT. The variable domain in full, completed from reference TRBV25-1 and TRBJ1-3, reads EADIYQTPRYLVIGTGKKITLECSQTMGHDKMYWYQQDPGMELHLIHYSYGVNSTEKGDLSSESTVSRIRTEHFPLTLESARPSHTSQYLCASESSGNTIYFGEGSWLTVV.

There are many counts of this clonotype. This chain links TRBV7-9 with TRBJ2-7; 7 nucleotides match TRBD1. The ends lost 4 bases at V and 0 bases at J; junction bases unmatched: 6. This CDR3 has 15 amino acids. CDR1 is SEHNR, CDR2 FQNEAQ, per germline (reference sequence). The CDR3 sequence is CASSSYRGASYEQYF. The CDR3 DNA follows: TGTGCCAGCAGCTCATACAGGGGAGCCTCCTACGAGCAGTACTTC. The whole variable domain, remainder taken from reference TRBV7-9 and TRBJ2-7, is DTGVSQNPRHKITKRGQNVTFRCDPISEHNRLYWYRQTLGQGPEFLTYFQNEAQLEKSRLLSDRFSAERPKGSFSTLEIQRTEQGDSAMYLCASSSYRGASYEQYFGPGTRLTVT.

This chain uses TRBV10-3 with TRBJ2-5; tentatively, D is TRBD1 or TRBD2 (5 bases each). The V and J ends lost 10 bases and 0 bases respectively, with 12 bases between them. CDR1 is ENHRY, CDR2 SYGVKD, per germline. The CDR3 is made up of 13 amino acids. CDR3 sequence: CASTEGYQETQYF. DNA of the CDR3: TGTGCCAGTACCGAGGGGTACCAAGAGACCCAGTACTTC.

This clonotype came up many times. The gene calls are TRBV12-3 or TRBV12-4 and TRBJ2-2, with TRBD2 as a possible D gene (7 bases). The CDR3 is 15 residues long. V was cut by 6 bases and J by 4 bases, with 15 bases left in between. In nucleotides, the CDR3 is TGTGCCAGCAGCCCGCCAGGGGAGGGCACCGGGGAGCTGTTTTTT. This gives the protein CASSPPGEGTGELFF.

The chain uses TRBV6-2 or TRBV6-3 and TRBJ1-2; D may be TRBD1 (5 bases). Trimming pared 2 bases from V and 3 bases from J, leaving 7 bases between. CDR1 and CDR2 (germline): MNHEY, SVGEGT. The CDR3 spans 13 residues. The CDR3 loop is CASSYDSHYGYTF. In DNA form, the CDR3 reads TGTGCCAGCAGTTACGACAGTCACTATGGCTACACCTTC.